The 16 T cell receptor beta chains listed next were all sequenced from one sample in a study of control samples from healthy donors and cancer patients. Libraries were prepared by immunoSEQ multiplex PCR; TCRdb keeps only in-frame clonotypes and omits some of them. There are about 160,000 clones in the sample; 80% to 95% occur only once, and roughly 0.7% lies in the top ten. The sequencing sample was made of blood. The receptors shown here come from a woman aged 25-40 years in good health.

The chain combines TRBV7-9 with TRBJ2-5; D is possibly TRBD1 (5 bases). Germline V gives CDR1 SEHNR, CDR2 FQNEAQ (reference sequence). The V end was cut by 5 bases, the J end by 2 bases, with 15 bases between. This CDR3 has 15 amino acids. The CDR3 bases are TGTGCCAGCAGCCCCCCCCTGGACAATCAAGAGACCCAGTACTTC. Translating it yields CASSPPLDNQETQYF.

The rearrangement joins TRBV19 to TRBJ2-5, with 9 bases matching TRBD2. CDR1 and CDR2 (germline): LNHDA, SQIVND (reference sequence). The CDR3 runs 14 residues. After removal of 4 bases from V and 4 bases from J, the junction contained 4 bases not matched to a gene. In DNA form, the CDR3 reads TGTGCCAGTAGTACCGGGACTAGCCCAGAGACCCAGTACTTC. It codes for CASSTGTSPETQYF.

The J gene is TRBJ1-6, the V gene TRBV7-9; a weak D match, TRBD1 (6 bases). CDR3 length equals 14 residues. Deletions cut 1 base from V and 5 bases from J, with 6 bases between. Germline V gene lookup returns CDR1 SEHNR and CDR2 FQNEAQ (reference sequence). CDR3 loop: CASSLGQDNSPLHF. For the CDR3, the DNA is TGTGCCAGCAGCTTAGGACAGGATAATTCACCCCTCCACTTT.

V is TRBV18 and J is TRBJ1-1; a weak D match, TRBD1 (6 bases). The V gene's germline CDR1 is KGHSH and CDR2 LQKENI. The V gene lost 4 bases and the J gene lost 6 bases, with 18 bases spanning the gap. The CDR3 spans 15 residues. CDR3 sequence reads: CASSLQGLGLAEAFF. CDR3 nucleotide sequence: TGTGCCAGCTCACTTCAGGGGCTCGGTCTTGCTGAAGCTTTCTTT.

The chain uses TRBV9 and TRBJ1-2; the D is unclear. Germline V gene lookup returns CDR1 SGDLS and CDR2 YYNGEE. V was pared by 2 bases and J by 3 bases, with 11 bases between. This CDR3 spans 14 amino acids. The CDR3 DNA follows: TGTGCCAGCAGCGTCTTGGCAGTAGACTATGGCTACACCTTC. Amino acid sequence: CASSVLAVDYGYTF.

The chain carries TRBV11-2 and TRBJ2-1; 10 bases match TRBD2. The CDR3 covers 14 residues. Germline loops: CDR1 SGHAT, CDR2 FQNNGV. J was trimmed by 7 bases and V by 3 bases; bases with no gene match: 3. The CDR3, as DNA: TGTGCCAGCAGCTTTTGGACTAGCGGAAATGAGCAGTTCTTC. It yields the protein CASSFWTSGNEQFF. Full variable domain (remainder filled in from reference TRBV11-2 and TRBJ2-1): EAGVAQSPRYKIIEKRQSVAFWCNPISGHATLYWYQQILGQGPKLLIQFQNNGVVDDSQLPKDRFSAERLKGVDSTLKIQPAKLEDSAVYLCASSFWTSGNEQFFGPGTRLTVL.

The chain links TRBV7-2 to TRBJ2-5, with 7 bases that match TRBD2. The ends lost 4 bases at V and 5 bases at J; junction bases unmatched: 7. This CDR3 is built from 14 residues. Germline loops: CDR1 SGHTA, CDR2 FQGNSA. Here the CDR3 reads CASSSVAGAETQYF. CDR3 bases: TGTGCCAGCAGCTCCGTTGCGGGAGCGGAGACCCAGTACTTC.

V is TRBV18 and J is TRBJ1-1; 8 positions match TRBD1. Unmatched junction bases numbered 3, after V lost 3 bases and J lost 0 bases. The length of the CDR3 is 15 residues. Germline V gene sequence: CDR1 KGHSH, CDR2 LQKENI. Written as DNA, the CDR3 is TGTGCCAGCTCACCTCAGGGGGCCCTGAACACTGAAGCTTTCTTT. Its protein is CASSPQGALNTEAFF. Full variable domain (outside the CDR3, taken from reference TRBV18 and TRBJ1-1): NAGVMQNPRHLVRRRGQEARLRCSPMKGHSHVYWYRQLPEEGLKFMVYLQKENIIDESGMPKERFSAEFPKEGPSILRIQQVVRGDSAAYFCASSPQGALNTEAFFGQGTRLTVV.

The chain uses TRBV19 and TRBJ1-1, with 7 bases aligning to TRBD1. The V segment lost 5 bases and the J segment 0 bases; nucleotides outside the gene matches: 3. The CDR3 extends over 14 amino acids. Per germline, CDR1 LNHDA and CDR2 SQIVND (reference sequence). The CDR3 DNA reads as TGTGCCAGTAGTGTGGGGACAGTGAACACTGAAGCTTTCTTT. It codes for CASSVGTVNTEAFF.

Here the CDR3 DNA reads TGTGCCAGCAGTTTATCGAGGGACAGGACCCAGTACTTC. Translating gives CASSLSRDRTQYF. The chain couples TRBV28 to TRBJ2-5; TRBD1 matches 7 bases. The CDR3 extends over 13 amino acids. In germline, CDR1 is MDHEN, CDR2 SYDVKM. V gave up 1 base and J gave up 7 bases; unmatched junction bases: 3.

CDR3 nucleotides: TGTGCCAGCAGTTACAGGGGGCACCACTACGAGCAGTACTTC. Its protein product is CASSYRGHHYEQYF. The gene calls are TRBV6-5 and TRBJ2-7; 7 bases align to TRBD1. Germline assignment: CDR1 MNHEY and CDR2 SVGAGI. The CDR3 consists of 14 residues. With 2 bases clipped from V and 3 bases from J, the junction kept 4 bases outside the gene matches.

The gene calls are TRBV7-8 and TRBJ2-1, with D uncertain. The germline V and J ends were trimmed by 1 base and 6 bases, with 13 bases remaining between them. Germline V gene lookup returns CDR1 SGHVS and CDR2 FQNEAQ. The length of the CDR3 is 15 residues. CDR3 nucleotides: TGTGCCAGCAGCTTAGGTGGCCAGCTGGTCAATGAGCAGTTCTTC. It is translated as CASSLGGQLVNEQFF.

CDR3 nucleotides: TGCGCCAGCAGCCCAGGACAGGGGGCAGAGACCCAGTACTTC. Translating it yields CASSPGQGAETQYF. V usage is TRBV4-3 and J usage is TRBJ2-5; the match to TRBD1 covers 11 bases. Germline V CDR1 and CDR2: LGHNA, YSLEER. The CDR3 sequence is 14 residues long. Trimming took 4 bases from V and 4 from J; bases not matched to a gene: 2.

CDR3: CASSLEGAQPQHF. The DNA for the CDR3 is TGTGCCAGCAGTTTAGAAGGGGCTCAGCCCCAGCATTTT. J is TRBJ1-5 and V is TRBV12-3 or TRBV12-4, with a tentative D call TRBD1 (5 bases). V shed 1 base and J shed 6 bases, with 7 bases lying between them. The CDR3 runs 13 residues.

J is TRBJ2-2 and V is TRBV7-9; no clear D. The CDR3 sequence is 14 residues long. V lost 4 bases and J lost 7, with 13 bases in between. Germline V gene lookup returns CDR1 SEHNR and CDR2 FQNEAQ (reference sequence). The CDR3 sequence: CASSSNEIGGELFF. The CDR3 DNA sequence: TGTGCCAGCAGCTCCAACGAGATAGGCGGGGAGCTGTTTTTT.

The chain combines TRBV5-1 with TRBJ2-2; D might be TRBD2 (6 bases). There are 14 residues in the CDR3. Trimming cost V 7 bases and J 7 bases, with 17 bases left between them. The germline CDR1 and CDR2 sequences are SGHRS and YFSETQ. In DNA form, the CDR3 reads TGCGCCAGCGGGGGGTCACATCTGGACGGGGAGCTGTTTTTT. This encodes CASGGSHLDGELFF. Full variable domain (remainder filled in from reference TRBV5-1 and TRBJ2-2): KAGVTQTPRYLIKTRGQQVTLSCSPISGHRSVSWYQQTPGQGLQFLFEYFSETQRNKGNFPGRFSGRQFSNSRSEMNVSTLELGDSALYLCASGGSHLDGELFFGEGSRLTVL.